The sequence of this T cell receptor beta chain was determined in a study of shared clonotypes between healthy human individuals. Trimming pared 8 bases from V and 7 bases from J, leaving 18 bases between. This CDR3 spans 14 amino acids. Per the germline V gene, CDR1 is ENHRY and CDR2 is SYGVKD. The table came from immunoSEQ multiplex PCR; TCRdb's copy has only in-frame clones and leaves some out. The sample consists of about 2.4 million clones, roughly 93% of them appearing once. This chain links TRBV10-3 with TRBJ1-5; possibly TRBD1 for D (5 bases). This TCR was recovered from a man younger than 35 in good health. Some clones in this sample may be carry-over from other donors' samples. Sequenced: naive CD4+ T cells from PBMCs. Noted subset: CD45RA+ positively selected. CDR3 loop: CAISGQGRDQPQHF. The CDR3 DNA reads TGTGCCATCTCAGGGCAGGGAAGGGACCAGCCCCAGCATTTT.